This T cell receptor beta chain was sequenced for a study of blood T cell repertoires in COVID-19. On the study more broadly: Whether acute or convalescent, the COVID-19 samples came from the United States, Italy and Spain. The analysed material was cDNA or gDNA that came from T cells, B-cell-depleted T cells, or PBMCs.

This table comes from immunoSEQ multiplex PCR, and its TCRdb copy is limited to in-frame clones, with some not included. The sample carries about 180,000 clones, roughly 81% recorded once. The CDR3 contains 12 residues. Deletions cut 2 bases from V and 7 bases from J, with 6 bases between. Germline CDR1 reads MNHEY; CDR2 reads SVGAGI. The receptor comes from an elderly woman with COVID-19, enrolled during active disease. The chain employs TRBV6-5 and TRBJ1-5; D not certain. Sequenced material: peripheral blood. CDR3 sequence (DNA): TGTGCCAGCAGTTACCAGTCCCAGCCCCAGCATTTT. Its protein is CASSYQSQPQHF.